The entry that follows covers one T cell receptor (beta chain) sequence. Its target is unknown. The sample is drawn from a study of T cell responses to AZD1222 COVID-19 vaccine. Overall study findings and caveats: Two doses of AZD1222 preceded a rise in Spike-specific TCR breadth and depth. Spike was spanned by vaccine-associated CD4 TCRs, with dominance at 160-218 and 743-854. The number of AZD1222 recipients seropositive at baseline was only 6 or 7.

CDR1 is SGHDN, CDR2 FVKESK, per germline. The CDR3 length is 13 residues. V lost 4 bases to trimming and J lost 5 bases, with 11 bases between them. Generated by immunoSEQ multiplex PCR, the TCRdb table keeps only in-frame clones and is missing some. The table includes approximately 170,000 clones, more than 85% detected once. The sequence derives from an adult in good health. Sequencing was performed on peripheral blood, taken on day 0 of AZD1222 vaccination. The V and J genes are TRBV14 and TRBJ2-5, with a possible D match to TRBD1 (5 bases). CDR3 DNA sequence: TGTGCCAGCAGCCCTGGCCAGGGTGAGACCCAGTACTTC. Its translation: CASSPGQGETQYF.